A selection of T cell receptor beta chains follows, all from one sample in a study of PD-L1 blockade in urothelial cancer. Generated by immunoSEQ multiplex PCR, the TCRdb table keeps only in-frame clones and is missing some. The sample comprises about 84,000 clones, roughly 87% of which are singletons, and around a tenth rests with the top ten. This material consisted of PBMCs, taken around atezolizumab (anti-PD-L1) treatment. These TCRs come from a man aged 70-80 years with urothelial cancer. Each CDR3 is given with its conserved first and last residue. The order of the fields is clone size, D gene, V gene, J gene, CDR3 DNA, CDR3 protein. A D gene is named only where the DNA matches it firmly. Clone size is stated in some rows and not others, as once, few, many or a class when expanded.

NA	TRBD2	TRBV5-5	TRBJ2-3	TGTGCCAGCAGCTCTCGACCCGGGACTAGCGGGGCCAGAGGAGATACGCAGTATTTT	CASSSRPGTSGARGDTQYF
NA	NA	TRBV9	TRBJ2-2	TGTGCCAGCAGCGTAGTATCTGCGGGCACCGGGGAGCTGTTTTTT	CASSVVSAGTGELFF
NA	TRBD2	TRBV18	TRBJ2-3	TGTGCCAGCTCACCAGGGACGGGGGGGACAGATACGCAGTATTTT	CASSPGTGGTDTQYF
NA	TRBD1	TRBV15	TRBJ2-1	TGTGCCACCAGCAGCTTGACAGGGACTGAGCAGTTCTTC	CATSSLTGTEQFF
once	NA	TRBV10-3	TRBJ1-1	TGTGCCACGGGATCACCGGACACTGAAGCTTTCTTT	CATGSPDTEAFF
NA	NA	TRBV2	TRBJ2-1	TGTGCCAGCAGTGAAATGGTAGCCGGTAGCTCCTACAATGAGCAGTTCTTC	CASSEMVAGSSYNEQFF
NA	TRBD2	TRBV5-4	TRBJ2-3	TGTGCCAGCAGCTTGGGTGCGGGAGTTGGGACAGATACGCAGTATTTT	CASSLGAGVGTDTQYF
NA	TRBD2	TRBV11-3	TRBJ2-1	TGTGCCAGCAGCTTTAGCGGGAGCTCCTACAATGAGCAGTTCTTC	CASSFSGSSYNEQFF
NA	NA	TRBV7-2	TRBJ2-1	TGTGCCAGCAGCTTAGCTTCAGACTACAATGAGCAGTTCTTC	CASSLASDYNEQFF
NA	NA	TRBV7-6	TRBJ2-3	TGTGCCAGCAGCTCCATAGGGCGGGCGCCATCGGAGCAGTATTTT	CASSSIGRAPSEQYF
NA	NA	TRBV6-1	TRBJ2-3	TGTGCCAGCAGTGATTTCCTTGGCGGAGGCCATGGGGATACGCAGTATTTT	CASSDFLGGGHGDTQYF
NA	TRBD2	TRBV2	TRBJ2-5	TGTGCCAGCAGCTACCCCCGTGTAGGCGGGGGGGCGGGAGAGACCCAGTACTTC	CASSYPRVGGGAGETQYF
NA	TRBD2	TRBV7-8	TRBJ2-7	TGTGCCAGCAGCTTACTAGCGGGAGCGACCTCCTACGAGCAGTACTTC	CASSLLAGATSYEQYF
NA	TRBD2	TRBV4-1	TRBJ2-5	TGCGCCAGCAGCCAACTAGCGGGGGGCGGGGGCGAGACCCAGTACTTC	CASSQLAGGGGETQYF
NA	NA	TRBV6-5	TRBJ1-1	TGTGCCAGCAGCCCCGCGGGGCGGGACACTGAAGCTTTCTTT	CASSPAGRDTEAFF
NA	NA	TRBV6-5	TRBJ1-1	TGTGCCAGCACCTTCGGCAGGGAAGGGGGAACTGAAGCTTTCTTT	CASTFGREGGTEAFF
NA	NA	TRBV4-1	TRBJ2-1	TGCGCCAGCAGCCAAGATGGGGGGACCTACAATGAGCAGTTCTTC	CASSQDGGTYNEQFF
NA	TRBD1	TRBV10-2	TRBJ1-1	TGCGCCAGCAGTAAAAGAAACAGGGGGCAGACTGAAGCTTTCTTT	CASSKRNRGQTEAFF
NA	TRBD1	TRBV10-3	TRBJ1-1	TGTGCCATCAGTGAGTCTCGAGACAGGGCCAACACTGAAGCTTTCTTT	CAISESRDRANTEAFF
NA	NA	TRBV7-9	TRBJ1-2	TGTGCCAGCAGCTTAGGGTCCGGGGGAGGTGGCTACACCTTC	CASSLGSGGGGYTF
NA	TRBD1	TRBV29-1	TRBJ2-2	TGCAGCGTAACAGGGGAAAACACCGGGGAGCTGTTTTTT	CSVTGENTGELFF
NA	TRBD2	TRBV5-1	TRBJ2-3	TGCGCCAGCAGCGCTACTAGCGGGAGCACAGATACGCAGTATTTT	CASSATSGSTDTQYF
NA	TRBD1	TRBV5-6	TRBJ1-4	TGTGCCAGCAGCTTGGGAGGGACAGGGGGCGTATCGGGTGATGAAAAACTGTTTTTT	CASSLGGTGGVSGDEKLFF
NA	NA	TRBV4-2	TRBJ2-7	TGTGCCAGCAGCGGGCTAGCCCGGAGCTCCTACGAGCAGTACTTC	CASSGLARSSYEQYF
NA	TRBD1	TRBV6-5	TRBJ2-1	TGTGCCAGCAGTTGGCGGACAGGGGTTTTTGATGAGCAGTTCTTC	CASSWRTGVFDEQFF
NA	NA	TRBV5-1	TRBJ2-2	TGCGCCAGCAGCCCTGGGCTTAATGGGGAGACCGGGGAGCTGTTTTTT	CASSPGLNGETGELFF
NA	NA	TRBV7-8	TRBJ2-7	TGTGCCAGCAGCTTAAAATCGGGGACCTACGAGCAGTACTTC	CASSLKSGTYEQYF
NA	NA	TRBV5-1	TRBJ2-7	TGCGCCAGCAGCTTAGGCGGAAGGTCCTACGAGCAGTACTTC	CASSLGGRSYEQYF
NA	TRBD1	TRBV6-1	TRBJ2-7	TGTGCCAGCACCCGGACAGGGGGAGGTTACGAGCAGTACTTC	CASTRTGGGYEQYF
NA	NA	TRBV5-1	TRBJ2-1	TGCGCCAGCAGCTTGGTTAGCGAGGGTTACAATGAGCAGTTCTTC	CASSLVSEGYNEQFF
few	NA	TRBV9	TRBJ2-6	TGTGCCAGCAGCCGTCAGGGGGCCAACGTCCTGACTTTC	CASSRQGANVLTF
NA	NA	TRBV4-2	TRBJ1-3	TGTGCCAGCAGCCAGGTGGGCGGGAAAACCTCTGGAAACACCATATATTTT	CASSQVGGKTSGNTIYF
NA	TRBD2	TRBV5-1	TRBJ2-7	TGCGCCAGCAGCTTGGACGGGACTAGCGGGTCCGAGCAGTACTTC	CASSLDGTSGSEQYF
few	NA	TRBV9	TRBJ1-3	TGTGCCAGCAGCGGACAGTTTGCCTCTGGAAACACCATATATTTT	CASSGQFASGNTIYF
once	NA	TRBV5-1	TRBJ2-5	TGCGCCAGCAGCTTAGCCATCCAAGAGACCCAGTACTTC	CASSLAIQETQYF
NA	TRBD1	TRBV19	TRBJ2-2	TGTGCCAGTAGTAAGACAGGGGCGGGCACCGGGGAGCTGTTTTTT	CASSKTGAGTGELFF
NA	TRBD1	TRBV19	TRBJ1-4	TGTGCCAGTAGTTCTCCTTTAACCGGGACAGGAAATGAAAAACTGTTTTTT	CASSSPLTGTGNEKLFF
NA	TRBD1	TRBV10-3	TRBJ2-7	TGTGCCATCAGTGTGACAGGGGCCGACGAGCAGTACTTC	CAISVTGADEQYF
NA	NA	TRBV5-4	TRBJ2-1	TGTGCCAGCAGCTTGAAACCAAGCGATGAGCAGTTCTTC	CASSLKPSDEQFF
NA	NA	TRBV15	TRBJ2-7	TGTGCCACCAGCAGAGACCCCCGGAGCTCCTACGAGCAGTACTTC	CATSRDPRSSYEQYF
once	NA	TRBV5-1	TRBJ2-1	TGCGCCAGCAGCTTGGAGAGCCCGCTCGATGAGCAGTTCTTC	CASSLESPLDEQFF
NA	TRBD1	TRBV5-1	TRBJ2-1	TGCGCCAGCAGCACGGACAGGGGACTACTCCGCGGTGAGCAGTTCTTC	CASSTDRGLLRGEQFF
NA	NA	TRBV7-2	TRBJ1-1	TGTGCCAGCAGCCCACGGTTAAGGGGCGGGAACACTGAAGCTTTCTTT	CASSPRLRGGNTEAFF
NA	TRBD2	TRBV5-6	TRBJ2-1	TGTGCCAGCAGCCTCGAACTAGCGGGGATCAATGAGCAGTTCTTC	CASSLELAGINEQFF
NA	NA	TRBV5-6	TRBJ2-1	TGTGCCAGCAGCTTGGACAGGTTCAATGAGCAGTTCTTC	CASSLDRFNEQFF